This T cell receptor beta chain stems from a study of blood T cell repertoires in COVID-19. CDR3 size: 19 residues. Germline loops: CDR1 SGHNT, CDR2 YENEEA. The ends lost 5 bases at V and 4 bases at J; junction bases unmatched: 18. Clinical history reported by participants formed the basis on which cohorts were assigned. In the original workflow: Reference gene primer amplification gave estimated nucleated cell counts. TCRdb's copy holds only in-frame clones and misses some; the assay was immunoSEQ multiplex PCR. D and trimming come from the DNA, and the V and J calls and clone size come from that table. The table records about 190,000 clones, over 80% of them present only once.

The specimen was PBMCs or T cells enriched from blood (not recorded which). The genes are TRBV11-3 and TRBJ2-2; the match to TRBD2 covers 8 bases. This receptor was taken from a woman between 25 and 40 years old who had been exposed to COVID-19. The CDR3 DNA is TGTGCCAGCAGCGCGCACCCGGGGGGTGTAGCGGGGCCCACCGGGGAGCTGTTTTTT. Translation: CASSAHPGGVAGPTGELFF.